This is a list of T cell receptor beta chains from one sample in a study of post-analysis software for immune sequencing data. TCRdb fed the PCR reads into MiXCR, producing one record per CDR3 protein. This sample has 450,000 to 650,000 distinct CDR3 sequences; roughly 46% occur once, and the top ten carry around 1.7%. Sequenced: blood. These receptor sequences come from a girl under 18 with multiple sclerosis. CDR3s include the opening cysteine and the closing phenylalanine or tryptophan. The D gene is left open where the match is weak. Clone size is shown for a subset of rows, as once, few, many or a class of expanded clone.

TRBJ2-5 | TRBD1 | TRBV4-1 | 15 | - | CASSRTGQGDETQYF | TGCGCCAGCAGCCGCACGGGACAGGGGGACGAGACCCAGTACTTC
TRBJ2-3 | - | TRBV29-1 | 15 | - | CSVEEEWDLTDTQYF | TGCAGCGTTGAAGAGGAGTGGGACCTTACAGATACGCAGTATTTT
TRBJ2-7 | - | TRBV7-2 | 14 | few | CASSLDPAVNEQYF | TGTGCCAGCAGCTTAGACCCAGCGGTCAACGAGCAGTACTTC
TRBJ1-1 | TRBD1 | TRBV29-1 | 16 | - | CSVARRGSLMNTEAFF | TGCAGCGTAGCACGCAGGGGGTCCCTCATGAACACTGAAGCTTTCTTT
TRBJ1-2 | - | TRBV4-1 | 13 | - | CASGPLGVYGYTF | TGCGCCAGCGGTCCACTTGGGGTATATGGCTACACCTTC
TRBJ1-2 | - | TRBV7-9 | 18 | - | CASSSRRTRPDPNYGYTF | TGTGCCAGCAGCTCGCGAAGGACAAGGCCGGATCCTAACTATGGCTACACCTTC
TRBJ2-2 | - | TRBV10-3 | 17 | - | CAIRPATDREDTGELFF | TGTGCCATCAGACCCGCTACAGACAGGGAGGACACCGGGGAGCTGTTTTTT
TRBJ1-2 | TRBD1 | TRBV7-8 | 16 | - | CASSPGGTGLDYGYTF | TGTGCCAGCAGCCCAGGGGGGACAGGCTTGGACTATGGCTACACCTTC
TRBJ2-3 | TRBD2 | TRBV12-3/TRBV12-4 | 15 | few | CASTLVGLGTDTQYF | TGTGCCAGCACCCTTGTGGGACTAGGCACAGATACGCAGTATTTT
TRBJ1-4 | - | TRBV5-5 | 14 | few | CASSLGSRDEKLFF | TGTGCCAGCAGCTTAGGGTCTCGAGACGAAAAACTGTTTTTT
TRBJ2-3 | TRBD2 | TRBV30 | 14 | few | CAWGGLAGPVTQYF | TGTGCCTGGGGAGGACTAGCGGGACCAGTTACGCAGTATTTT
TRBJ2-3 | - | TRBV6-5 | 16 | - | CASSWGGFASTDMQYF | TGTGCCAGCAGCTGGGGGGGCTTCGCTAGCACAGATATGCAGTATTTT
TRBJ2-6 | - | TRBV7-9 | 16 | - | CASSLLGKTGANVLTF | TGTGCCAGCAGCTTGCTAGGGAAGACTGGGGCCAACGTCCTGACTTTC
TRBJ2-6 | - | TRBV5-1 | 16 | - | CASSRLGVSGANVLTF | TGCGCCAGCTCCCGGCTAGGGGTGTCTGGGGCCAACGTCCTGACTTTC
TRBJ1-6 | - | TRBV5-1 | 16 | - | CASSPETDGFNSPLHF | TGCGCCAGCAGCCCCGAAACCGACGGATTTAATTCACCCCTCCACTTT
TRBJ2-7 | TRBD1 | TRBV10-3 | 14 | - | CAISERTGTYEQYF | TGTGCCATCAGTGAGAGGACAGGTACCTACGAGCAGTACTTC
TRBJ2-1 | - | TRBV7-6 | 16 | - | CASSVLRDGAYNEQFF | TGTGCCAGCAGCGTACTCCGGGACGGTGCCTACAATGAGCAGTTCTTC
TRBJ1-2 | - | TRBV7-9 | 15 | - | CASSSNPTVNYGYTF | TGTGCCAGCAGCTCGAACCCAACGGTGAACTATGGCTACACCTTC
TRBJ2-1 | TRBD2 | TRBV12-3/TRBV12-4 | 15 | - | CASRSTSGSYNEQFF | TGTGCCAGCAGATCGACTAGCGGTTCCTACAATGAGCAGTTCTTC
TRBJ1-2 | - | TRBV7-2 | 16 | few | CASSFAGSSRNYGYTF | TGTGCCAGCAGCTTCGCGGGGTCTTCCCGTAACTATGGCTACACCTTC
TRBJ2-3 | - | TRBV13 | 15 | few | CASSLRGIHADTQYF | TGTGCCAGCAGCTTACGGGGTATTCATGCAGATACGCAGTATTTT
TRBJ1-2 | - | TRBV2 | 14 | - | CASGQPGRGYGYTF | TGTGCCAGCGGCCAGCCAGGGCGAGGCTATGGCTACACCTTC
TRBJ2-7 | - | TRBV30 | 14 | - | CAWSITRAYNEQYF | TGTGCCTGGAGTATAACTAGAGCCTACAATGAGCAGTACTTC
TRBJ2-3 | TRBD2 | TRBV10-3 | 16 | few | CAISERSGGNTDTQYF | TGTGCCATCAGTGAGAGGAGCGGGGGGAACACAGATACGCAGTATTTT
TRBJ1-2 | TRBD1 | TRBV29-1 | 13 | - | CSLRTGPTYGYTF | TGCAGCTTAAGGACAGGCCCTACCTATGGCTACACCTTC
TRBJ2-5 | TRBD2 | TRBV12-3/TRBV12-4 | 20 | - | CASSLDEWRLAGGFQETQYF | TGTGCCAGCAGTTTAGATGAGTGGCGGCTAGCGGGAGGGTTCCAAGAGACCCAGTACTTC
TRBJ2-7 | TRBD2 | TRBV7-2 | 16 | many | CASSSSLAGGAYEQYF | TGTGCCAGCAGTTCGTCGTTAGCGGGGGGGGCCTACGAGCAGTACTTC
TRBJ2-5 | - | TRBV14 | 16 | - | CASSQDPDQLEETQYF | TGTGCCAGCAGCCAAGATCCCGACCAGCTCGAAGAGACCCAGTACTTC
TRBJ2-7 | - | TRBV29-1 | 14 | - | CSVGAGSKTYEQYF | TGCAGCGTTGGGGCCGGGTCCAAAACCTACGAGCAGTACTTC
TRBJ1-1 | - | TRBV10-2 | 13 | few | CASSERGATEAFF | TGCGCCAGCAGTGAGAGGGGAGCAACTGAAGCTTTCTTT
TRBJ2-3 | - | TRBV10-3 | 14 | - | CAISEQGLGDTQYF | TGTGCCATCAGTGAGCAGGGTCTGGGAGATACGCAGTATTTT
TRBJ1-6 | - | TRBV7-6 | 14 | once | CASSLKGWNSPLHF | TGTGCCAGCAGCCTCAAGGGATGGAATTCACCCCTCCACTTT
TRBJ2-1 | TRBD1 | TRBV3-1 | 17 | - | CASSQARTGSSYNEQFF | TGTGCCAGCAGCCAAGCCCGGACAGGGAGCTCCTACAATGAGCAGTTCTTC
TRBJ2-3 | - | TRBV5-1 | 14 | - | CASTLEPHTDTQYF | TGCGCCAGCACTCTAGAACCGCACACAGATACGCAGTATTTT
TRBJ2-5 | - | TRBV12-3/TRBV12-4 | 11 | many | CASSFKETQYF | TGTGCCAGCAGTTTCAAGGAGACCCAGTACTTC
TRBJ2-4 | TRBD2 | TRBV6-2/TRBV6-3 | 14 | - | CASRSSGTEGEQYF | TGTGCCAGCAGGTCCAGCGGGACCGAGGGTGAGCAGTACTTC
TRBJ2-3 | - | TRBV3-1 | 16 | - | CTSSWSRTVIGDTQYF | TGTACCAGCAGCTGGAGCCGGACAGTGATTGGAGATACGCAGTATTTT
TRBJ2-1 | - | TRBV20-1 | 14 | few | CSARGGLDAFEQFF | TGCAGTGCTCGCGGGGGCCTTGATGCATTTGAGCAGTTCTTC
TRBJ2-3 | TRBD2 | TRBV6-6 | 15 | - | CASSFNSGSLDTQYF | TGTGCCAGCAGTTTTAATAGCGGGTCGCTGGATACGCAGTATTTT
TRBJ2-5 | - | TRBV6-1 | 14 | - | CASSEARIQETQYF | TGTGCCAGCAGTGAAGCGAGAATCCAAGAGACCCAGTACTTC
TRBJ1-2 | TRBD1 | TRBV10-3 | 15 | few | CAISAVQGAYDGYTF | TGTGCCATCAGTGCGGTACAGGGGGCGTACGATGGCTACACCTTC